A selection of T cell receptor beta chains follows, all from one sample in a study of metastatic and nonmetastatic thyroid tumors. TCRdb reprocessed the PCR reads via MiXCR. The sample carries around 65,000 clones, 13% to 15% recorded once. Sequenced material: blood. Every receptor here comes from a male donor with papillary thyroid cancer or a benign thyroid nodule (not recorded which). Some clones in this sample may be carry-over from other donors' samples. The CDR3 runs from the conserved cysteine through the conserved F or W. A D gene is named only where the DNA matches it firmly. For some rows the clone size is stated as once, few or many, or as a class when expanded; others skip it.

v_call,clone_size,j_call,d_call,cdr3_aa,cdr3_nt
TRBV2,many,TRBJ1-5,NA,CASSGTGGNQPQHF,TGTGCCAGCAGTGGAACCGGGGGCAATCAGCCCCAGCATTTT
TRBV27,NA,TRBJ1-2,NA,CASSLSTSFLGYTF,TGTGCCAGCAGTTTATCAACATCGTTCCTTGGCTACACCTTC
TRBV9,many,TRBJ2-4,NA,CASSSPGHPKDIQYF,TGTGCCAGCAGCTCTCCGGGACACCCCAAGGACATTCAGTACTTC
TRBV19,many,TRBJ1-5,NA,CASSMISGKQPQHF,TGTGCCAGTAGTATGATAAGTGGCAAACAGCCCCAGCATTTT
TRBV4-2,NA,TRBJ1-4,NA,CASSHLHRSPNEKLFF,TGTGCCAGCAGCCACTTACACAGGAGTCCTAATGAAAAACTGTTTTTT
TRBV5-5,many,TRBJ1-3,TRBD1,CASSAGQVRGNTIYF,TGTGCCAGCAGCGCGGGACAGGTTAGAGGAAACACCATATATTTT
TRBV6-1,many,TRBJ2-3,NA,CASTPGTPDTQYF,TGTGCCAGCACCCCAGGAACCCCAGATACGCAGTATTTT
TRBV5-1,many,TRBJ2-7,NA,CASSFANEQYF,TGCGCCAGCAGCTTTGCTAACGAGCAGTACTTC
TRBV28,NA,TRBJ2-1,NA,CASSLGQPYNEHFF,TGTGCCAGCAGTTTAGGTCAGCCTTACAATGAGCATTTCTTC
TRBV20-1,many,TRBJ2-5,TRBD2,CSASKAGGETQYF,TGCAGTGCTAGTAAAGCGGGAGGAGAGACCCAGTACTTC